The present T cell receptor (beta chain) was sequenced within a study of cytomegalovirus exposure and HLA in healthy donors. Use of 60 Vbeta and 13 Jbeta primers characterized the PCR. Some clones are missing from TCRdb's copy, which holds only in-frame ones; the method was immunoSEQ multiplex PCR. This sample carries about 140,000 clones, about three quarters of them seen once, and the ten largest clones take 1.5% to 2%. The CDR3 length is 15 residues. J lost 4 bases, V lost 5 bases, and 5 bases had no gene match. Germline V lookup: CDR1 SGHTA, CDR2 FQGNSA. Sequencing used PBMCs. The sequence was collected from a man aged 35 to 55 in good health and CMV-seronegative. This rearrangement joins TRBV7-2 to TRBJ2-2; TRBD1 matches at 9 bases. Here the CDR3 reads CASSHGGQGTGELFF. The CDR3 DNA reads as TGTGCCAGCAGCCACGGGGGACAGGGCACCGGGGAGCTGTTTTTT.